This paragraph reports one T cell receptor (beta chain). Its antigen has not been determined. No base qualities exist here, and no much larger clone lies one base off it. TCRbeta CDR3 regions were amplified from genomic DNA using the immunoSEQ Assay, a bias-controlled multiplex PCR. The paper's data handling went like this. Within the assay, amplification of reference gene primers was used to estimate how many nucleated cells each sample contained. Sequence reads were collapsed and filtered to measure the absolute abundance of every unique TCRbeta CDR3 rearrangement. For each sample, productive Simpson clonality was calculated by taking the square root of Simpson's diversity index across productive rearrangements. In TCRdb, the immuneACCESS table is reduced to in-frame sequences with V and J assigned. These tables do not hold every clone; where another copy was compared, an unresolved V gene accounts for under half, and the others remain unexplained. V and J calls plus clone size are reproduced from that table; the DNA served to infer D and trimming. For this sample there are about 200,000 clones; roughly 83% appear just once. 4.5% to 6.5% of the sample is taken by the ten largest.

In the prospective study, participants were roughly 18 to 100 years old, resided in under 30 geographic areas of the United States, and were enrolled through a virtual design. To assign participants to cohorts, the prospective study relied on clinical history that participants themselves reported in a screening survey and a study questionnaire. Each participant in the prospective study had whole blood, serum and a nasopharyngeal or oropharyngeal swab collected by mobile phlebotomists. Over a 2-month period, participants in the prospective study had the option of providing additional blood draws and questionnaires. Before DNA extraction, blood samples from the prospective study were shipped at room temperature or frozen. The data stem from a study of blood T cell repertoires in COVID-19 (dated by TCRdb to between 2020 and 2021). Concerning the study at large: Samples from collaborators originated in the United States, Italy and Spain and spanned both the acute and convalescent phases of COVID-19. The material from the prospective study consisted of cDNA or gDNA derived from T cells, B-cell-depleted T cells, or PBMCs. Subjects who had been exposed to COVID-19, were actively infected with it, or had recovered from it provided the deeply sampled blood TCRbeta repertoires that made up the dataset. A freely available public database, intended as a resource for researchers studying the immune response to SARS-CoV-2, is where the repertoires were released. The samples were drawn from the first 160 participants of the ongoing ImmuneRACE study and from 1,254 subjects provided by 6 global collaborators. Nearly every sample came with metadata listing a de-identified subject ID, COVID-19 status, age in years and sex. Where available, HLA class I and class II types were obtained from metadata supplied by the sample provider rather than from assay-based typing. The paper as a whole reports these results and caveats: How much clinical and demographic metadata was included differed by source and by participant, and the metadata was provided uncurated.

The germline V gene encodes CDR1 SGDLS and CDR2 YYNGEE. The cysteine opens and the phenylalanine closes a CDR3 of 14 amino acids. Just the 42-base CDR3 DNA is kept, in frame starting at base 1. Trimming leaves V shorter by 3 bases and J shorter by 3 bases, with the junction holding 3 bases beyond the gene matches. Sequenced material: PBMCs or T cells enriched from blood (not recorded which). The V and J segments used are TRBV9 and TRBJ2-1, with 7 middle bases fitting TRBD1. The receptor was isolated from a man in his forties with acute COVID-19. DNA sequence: TGTGCCAGCAGCGAACGACAGGGCTACAATGAGCAGTTCTTC. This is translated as CASSERQGYNEQFF.